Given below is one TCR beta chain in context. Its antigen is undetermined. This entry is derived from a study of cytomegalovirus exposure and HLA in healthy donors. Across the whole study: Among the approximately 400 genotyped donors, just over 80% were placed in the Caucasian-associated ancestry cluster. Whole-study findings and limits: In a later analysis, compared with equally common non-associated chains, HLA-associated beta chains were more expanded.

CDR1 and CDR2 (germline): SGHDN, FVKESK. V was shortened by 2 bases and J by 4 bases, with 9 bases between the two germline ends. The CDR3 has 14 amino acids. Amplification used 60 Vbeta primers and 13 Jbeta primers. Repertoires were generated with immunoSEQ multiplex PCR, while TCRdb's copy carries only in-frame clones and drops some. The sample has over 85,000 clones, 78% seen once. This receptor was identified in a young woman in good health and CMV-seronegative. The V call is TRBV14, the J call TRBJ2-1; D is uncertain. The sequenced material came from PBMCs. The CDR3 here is CASSQRYSYNEQFF. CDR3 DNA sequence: TGTGCCAGCAGCCAAAGGTACAGTTACAATGAGCAGTTCTTC.